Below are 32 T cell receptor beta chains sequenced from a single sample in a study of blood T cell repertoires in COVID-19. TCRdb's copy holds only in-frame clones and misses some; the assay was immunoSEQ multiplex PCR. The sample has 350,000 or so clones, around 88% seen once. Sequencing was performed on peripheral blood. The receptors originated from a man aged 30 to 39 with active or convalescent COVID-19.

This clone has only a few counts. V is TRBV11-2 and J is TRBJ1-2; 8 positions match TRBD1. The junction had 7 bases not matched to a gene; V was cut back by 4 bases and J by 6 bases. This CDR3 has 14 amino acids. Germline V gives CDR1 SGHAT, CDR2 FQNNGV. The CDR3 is CASSSQGATNGYTF. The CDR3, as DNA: TGTGCCAGCAGCTCCCAGGGGGCTACCAATGGCTACACCTTC.

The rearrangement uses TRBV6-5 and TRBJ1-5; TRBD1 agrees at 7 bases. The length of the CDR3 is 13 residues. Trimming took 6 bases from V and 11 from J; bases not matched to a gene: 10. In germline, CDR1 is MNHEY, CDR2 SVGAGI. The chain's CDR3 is CASRSFSQGAQHF. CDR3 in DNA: TGTGCCAGCAGATCCTTCAGCCAGGGGGCCCAGCATTTT.

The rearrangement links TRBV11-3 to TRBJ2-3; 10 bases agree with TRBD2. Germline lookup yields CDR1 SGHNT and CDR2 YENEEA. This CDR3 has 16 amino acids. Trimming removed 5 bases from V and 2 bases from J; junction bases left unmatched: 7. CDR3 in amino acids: CASSQRTSGYTDTQYF. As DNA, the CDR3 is TGTGCCAGCAGCCAACGGACTAGCGGCTACACAGATACGCAGTATTTT.

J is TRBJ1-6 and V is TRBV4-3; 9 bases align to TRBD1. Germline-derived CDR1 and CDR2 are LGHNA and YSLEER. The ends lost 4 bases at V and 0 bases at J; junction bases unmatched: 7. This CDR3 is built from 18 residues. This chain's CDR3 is CASSRQTGGNSYNSPLHF. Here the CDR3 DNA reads TGCGCCAGCAGCCGTCAGACAGGGGGTAACTCCTATAATTCACCCCTCCACTTT.

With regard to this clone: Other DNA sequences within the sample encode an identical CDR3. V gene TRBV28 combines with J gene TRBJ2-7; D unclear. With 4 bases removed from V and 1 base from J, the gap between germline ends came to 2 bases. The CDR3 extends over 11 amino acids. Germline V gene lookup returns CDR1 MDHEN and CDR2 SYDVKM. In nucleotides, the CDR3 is TGTGCCAGCAGTTCTTCCTACGAGCAGTACTTC. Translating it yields CASSSSYEQYF. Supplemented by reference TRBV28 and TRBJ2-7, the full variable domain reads DVKVTQSSRYLVKRTGEKVFLECVQDMDHENMFWYRQDPGLGLRLIYFSYDVKMKEKGDIPEGYSVSREKKERFSLILESASTNQTSMYLCASSSSYEQYFGPGTRLTVT.

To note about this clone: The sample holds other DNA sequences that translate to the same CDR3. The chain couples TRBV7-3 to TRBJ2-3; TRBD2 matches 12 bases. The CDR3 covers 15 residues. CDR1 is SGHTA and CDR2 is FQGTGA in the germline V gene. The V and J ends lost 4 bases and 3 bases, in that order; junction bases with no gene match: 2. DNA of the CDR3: TGTGCCAGCAGCTCAGGACTAGCGGGAACAGATACGCAGTATTTT. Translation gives CASSSGLAGTDTQYF.

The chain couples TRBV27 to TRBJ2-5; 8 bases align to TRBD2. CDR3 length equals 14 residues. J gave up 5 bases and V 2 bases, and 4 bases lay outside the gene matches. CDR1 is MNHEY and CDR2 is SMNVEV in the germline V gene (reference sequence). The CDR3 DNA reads TGTGCCAGCAGTTTACTAGCGGGCCGGGAGACCCAGTACTTC. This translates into CASSLLAGRETQYF.

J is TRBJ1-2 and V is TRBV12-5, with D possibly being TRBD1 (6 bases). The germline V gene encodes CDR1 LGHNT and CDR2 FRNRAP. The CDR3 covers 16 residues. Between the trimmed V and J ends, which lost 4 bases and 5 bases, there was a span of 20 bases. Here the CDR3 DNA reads TGTGCTAGTGGTTCCACTGACCAGGGGCGAGGATATGGCTACACCTTC. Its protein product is CASGSTDQGRGYGYTF.

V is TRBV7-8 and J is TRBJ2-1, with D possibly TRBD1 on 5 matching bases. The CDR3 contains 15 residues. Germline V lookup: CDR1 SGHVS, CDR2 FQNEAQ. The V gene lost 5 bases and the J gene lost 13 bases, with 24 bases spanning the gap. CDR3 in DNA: TGTGCCAGCAGCCCTAGGGGCGGACCACCAATACCTCAGTTCTTC. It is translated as CASSPRGGPPIPQFF.

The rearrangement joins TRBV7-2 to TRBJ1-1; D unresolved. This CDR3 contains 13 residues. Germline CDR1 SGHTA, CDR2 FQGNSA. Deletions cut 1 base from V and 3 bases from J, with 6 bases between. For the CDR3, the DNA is TGTGCCAGCAGCTTAGACCGGGACACTGAAGCTTTCTTT. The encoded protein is CASSLDRDTEAFF.

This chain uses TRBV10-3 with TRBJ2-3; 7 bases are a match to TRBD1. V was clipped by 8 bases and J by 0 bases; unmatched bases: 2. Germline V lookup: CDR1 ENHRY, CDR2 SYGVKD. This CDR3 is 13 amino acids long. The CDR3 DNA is TGTGCCATCTCGACAGGGAGCACAGATACGCAGTATTTT. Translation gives CAISTGSTDTQYF.

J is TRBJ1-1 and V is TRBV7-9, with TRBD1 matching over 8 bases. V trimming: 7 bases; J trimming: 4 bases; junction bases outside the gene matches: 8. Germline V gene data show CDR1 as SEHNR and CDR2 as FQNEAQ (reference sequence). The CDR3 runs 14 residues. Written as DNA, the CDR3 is TGTGCCAGCACCCCTAGGGACAGGTTCACTGAAGCTTTCTTT. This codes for CASTPRDRFTEAFF.

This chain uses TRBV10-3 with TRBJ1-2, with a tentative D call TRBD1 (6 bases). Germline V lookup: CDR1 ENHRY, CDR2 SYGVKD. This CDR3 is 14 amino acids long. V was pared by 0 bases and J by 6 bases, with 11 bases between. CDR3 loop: CAISESSGDHGYTF. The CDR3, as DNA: TGTGCCATCAGTGAGTCGTCAGGGGACCATGGCTACACCTTC.

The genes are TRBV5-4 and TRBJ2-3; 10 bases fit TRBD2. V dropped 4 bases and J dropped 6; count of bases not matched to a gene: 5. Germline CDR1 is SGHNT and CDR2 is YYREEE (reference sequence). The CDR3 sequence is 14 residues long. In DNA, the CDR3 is TGTGCCAGCAGCGCGATTAGCGGGGGGGATACGCAGTATTTT. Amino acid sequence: CASSAISGGDTQYF.

This CDR3 is CASSLASGRAYEQYF. As DNA, the CDR3 is TGTGCCAGCAGCTTAGCTAGCGGGAGGGCCTACGAGCAGTACTTC. The V and J genes are TRBV7-2 and TRBJ2-7; TRBD2 agrees at 11 bases. CDR1 is SGHTA, CDR2 FQGNSA, per germline. The CDR3 runs to 15 residues. The V segment lost 0 bases and the J segment 2 bases; nucleotides outside the gene matches: 0. The variable domain in full, with the rest retrieved from reference TRBV7-2 and TRBJ2-7, is GAGVSQSPSNKVTEKGKDVELRCDPISGHTALYWYRQSLGQGLEFLIYFQGNSAPDKSGLPSDRFSAERTGGSVSTLTIQRTQQEDSAVYLCASSLASGRAYEQYFGPGTRLTVT.

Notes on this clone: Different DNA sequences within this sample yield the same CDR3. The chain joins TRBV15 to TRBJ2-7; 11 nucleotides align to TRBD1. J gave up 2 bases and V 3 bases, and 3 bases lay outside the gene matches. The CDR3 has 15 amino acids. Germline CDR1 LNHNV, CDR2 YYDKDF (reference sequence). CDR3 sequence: CATSRGTGGAYEQYF. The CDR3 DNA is TGTGCCACCAGCAGGGGGACAGGGGGTGCCTACGAGCAGTACTTC.

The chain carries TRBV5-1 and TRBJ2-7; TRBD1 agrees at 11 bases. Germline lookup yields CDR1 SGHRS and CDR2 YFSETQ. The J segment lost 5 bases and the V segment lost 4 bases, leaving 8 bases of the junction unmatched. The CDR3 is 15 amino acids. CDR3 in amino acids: CASSNRDRGFDEQYF. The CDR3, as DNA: TGCGCCAGCAGCAACCGGGACAGGGGGTTCGACGAGCAGTACTTC.

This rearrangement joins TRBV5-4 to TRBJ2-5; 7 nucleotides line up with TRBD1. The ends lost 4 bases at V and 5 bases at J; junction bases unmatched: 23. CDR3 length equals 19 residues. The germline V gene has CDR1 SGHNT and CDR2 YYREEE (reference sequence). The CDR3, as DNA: TGTGCCAGCAGCCCCCGTCCCGACAGGGCTGTAACCGGCGGGGAGACCCAGTACTTC. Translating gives CASSPRPDRAVTGGETQYF.

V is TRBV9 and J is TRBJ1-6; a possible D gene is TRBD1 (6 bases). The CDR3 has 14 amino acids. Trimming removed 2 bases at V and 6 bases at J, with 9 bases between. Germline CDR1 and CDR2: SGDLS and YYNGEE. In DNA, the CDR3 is TGTGCCAGCAGCGTGGACAGCCCTAATTCACCCCTCCACTTT. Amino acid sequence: CASSVDSPNSPLHF.

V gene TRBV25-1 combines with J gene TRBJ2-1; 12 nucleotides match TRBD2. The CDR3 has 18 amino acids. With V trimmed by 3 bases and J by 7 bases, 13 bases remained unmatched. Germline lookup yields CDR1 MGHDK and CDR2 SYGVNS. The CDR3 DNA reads TGTGCCAGCAGTGATTCCGCTAGCGGGGGGGTCCTGGGGAATGAGCAGTTCTTC. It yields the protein CASSDSASGGVLGNEQFF.

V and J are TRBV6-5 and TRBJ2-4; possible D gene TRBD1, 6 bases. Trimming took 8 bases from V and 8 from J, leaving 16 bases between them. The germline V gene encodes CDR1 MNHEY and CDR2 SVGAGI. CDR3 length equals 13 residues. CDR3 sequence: CASSAPGTHIQYF. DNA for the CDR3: TGTGCCAGCTCAGCCCCAGGGACACACATTCAGTACTTC.

This chain's CDR3 is CASSGGSSSYNEQFF. Here the CDR3 DNA reads TGTGCCAGCAGCGGCGGGAGTTCGTCCTACAATGAGCAGTTCTTC. The chain joins TRBV2 to TRBJ2-1, with 7 bases aligning to TRBD2. Germline loops: CDR1 SNHLY, CDR2 FYNNEI. The CDR3 has 15 amino acids. V lost 6 bases and J lost 1; bases outside the gene matches: 6.

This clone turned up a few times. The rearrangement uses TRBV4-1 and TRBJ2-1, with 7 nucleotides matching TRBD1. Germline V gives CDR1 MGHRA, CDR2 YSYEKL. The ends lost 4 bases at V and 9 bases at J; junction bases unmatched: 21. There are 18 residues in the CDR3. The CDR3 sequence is CASSPQLLRTGVGSEQFF. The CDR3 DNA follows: TGCGCCAGCAGCCCACAATTACTGCGCACAGGGGTGGGGTCTGAGCAGTTCTTC.

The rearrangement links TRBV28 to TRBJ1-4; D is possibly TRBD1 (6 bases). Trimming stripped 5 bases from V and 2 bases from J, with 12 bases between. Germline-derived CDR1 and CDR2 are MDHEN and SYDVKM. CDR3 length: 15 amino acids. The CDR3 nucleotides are TGTGCCAGCAGTCGAGGGGGGGCGACTAATGAAAAACTGTTTTTT. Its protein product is CASSRGGATNEKLFF.

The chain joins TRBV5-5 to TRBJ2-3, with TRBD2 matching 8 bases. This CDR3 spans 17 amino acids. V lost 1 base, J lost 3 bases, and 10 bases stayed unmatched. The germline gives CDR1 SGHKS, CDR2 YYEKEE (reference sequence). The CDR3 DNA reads TGTGCCAGCAGCTTGTTGAGCGGGGGAGGGGGAACAGATACGCAGTATTTT. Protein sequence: CASSLLSGGGGTDTQYF.

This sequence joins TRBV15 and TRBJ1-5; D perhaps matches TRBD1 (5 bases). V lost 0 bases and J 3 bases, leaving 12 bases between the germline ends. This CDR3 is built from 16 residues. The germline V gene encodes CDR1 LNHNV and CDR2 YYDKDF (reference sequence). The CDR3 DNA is TGTGCCACCAGCAGAGATCGTGGGGCAAACAATCAGCCCCAGCATTTT. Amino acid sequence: CATSRDRGANNQPQHF. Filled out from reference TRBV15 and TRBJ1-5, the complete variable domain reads DAMVIQNPRYQVTQFGKPVTLSCSQTLNHNVMYWYQQKSSQAPKLLFHYYDKDFNNEADTPDNFQSRRPNTSFCFLDIRSPGLGDTAMYLCATSRDRGANNQPQHFGDGTRLSIL.

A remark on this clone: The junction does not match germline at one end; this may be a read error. Written as DNA, the CDR3 is TGTGCCAGCAGTGACTCTACCGTCGGGACAGGGGAGCTGTTTTTT. Amino acids: CASSDSTVGTGELFF. V is TRBV6-5 and J is TRBJ2-2; D might be TRBD1 (6 bases). Germline values: CDR1 MNHEY, CDR2 SVGAGI. This CDR3 contains 15 residues.

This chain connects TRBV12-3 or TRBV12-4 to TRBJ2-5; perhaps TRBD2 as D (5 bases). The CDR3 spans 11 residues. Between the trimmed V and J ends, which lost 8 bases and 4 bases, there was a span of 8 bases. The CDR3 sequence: CASARGETQYF. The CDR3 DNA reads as TGTGCCAGCGCACGGGGAGAGACCCAGTACTTC.

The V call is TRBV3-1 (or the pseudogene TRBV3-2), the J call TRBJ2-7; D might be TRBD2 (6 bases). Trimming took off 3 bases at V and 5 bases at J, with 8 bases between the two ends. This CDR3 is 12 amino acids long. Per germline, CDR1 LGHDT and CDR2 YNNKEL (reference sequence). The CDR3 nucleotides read TGTGCCAGCAGCCACGCTAGCGACGAGCAGTACTTC. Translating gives CASSHASDEQYF.

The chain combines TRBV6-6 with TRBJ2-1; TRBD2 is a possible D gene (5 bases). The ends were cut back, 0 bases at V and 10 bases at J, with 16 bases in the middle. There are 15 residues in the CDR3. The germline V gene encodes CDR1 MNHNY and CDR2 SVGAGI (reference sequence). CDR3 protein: CASSYSETARGEQFF. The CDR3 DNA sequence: TGTGCCAGCAGTTACTCTGAGACCGCCCGCGGGGAGCAGTTCTTC.

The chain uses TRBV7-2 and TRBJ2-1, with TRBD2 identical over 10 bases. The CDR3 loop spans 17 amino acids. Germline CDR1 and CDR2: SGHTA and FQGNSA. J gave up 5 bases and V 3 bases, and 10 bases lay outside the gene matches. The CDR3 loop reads CASSFISSGSRDNEQFF. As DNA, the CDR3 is TGTGCCAGCAGCTTCATCTCTAGCGGGAGTAGGGACAATGAGCAGTTCTTC. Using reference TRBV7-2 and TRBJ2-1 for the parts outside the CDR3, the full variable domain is GAGVSQSPSNKVTEKGKDVELRCDPISGHTALYWYRQSLGQGLEFLIYFQGNSAPDKSGLPSDRFSAERTGGSVSTLTIQRTQQEDSAVYLCASSFISSGSRDNEQFFGPGTRLTVL.

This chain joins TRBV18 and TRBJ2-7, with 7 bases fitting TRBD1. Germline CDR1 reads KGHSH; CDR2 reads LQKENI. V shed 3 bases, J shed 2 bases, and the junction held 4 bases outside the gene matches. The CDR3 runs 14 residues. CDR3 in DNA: TGTGCCAGCTCACCCTCCGGGACAGCCTACGAGCAGTACTTC. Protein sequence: CASSPSGTAYEQYF.